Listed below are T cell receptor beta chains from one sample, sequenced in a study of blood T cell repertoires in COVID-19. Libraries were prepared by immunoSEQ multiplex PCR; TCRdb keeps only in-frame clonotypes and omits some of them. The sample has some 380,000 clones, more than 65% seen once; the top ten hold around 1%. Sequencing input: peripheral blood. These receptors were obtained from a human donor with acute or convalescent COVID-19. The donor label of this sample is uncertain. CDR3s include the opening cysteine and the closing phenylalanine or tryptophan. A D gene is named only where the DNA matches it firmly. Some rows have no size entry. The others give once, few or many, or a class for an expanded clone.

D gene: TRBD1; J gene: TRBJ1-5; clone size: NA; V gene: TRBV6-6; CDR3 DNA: TGTGCCAGCAGTTACCAGGGGGAGGTCAATCAGCCCCAGCATTTT; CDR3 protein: CASSYQGEVNQPQHF
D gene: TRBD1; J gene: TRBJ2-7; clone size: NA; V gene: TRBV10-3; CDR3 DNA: TGTGCCATCAGCGGGGACAGTAACTACGAGCAGTACTTC; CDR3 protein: CAISGDSNYEQYF
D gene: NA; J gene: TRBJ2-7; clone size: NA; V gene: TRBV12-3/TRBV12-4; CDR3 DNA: TGTGCCAGCAGTCGTAGCTCCTACGAGCAGTACTTC; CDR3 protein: CASSRSSYEQYF
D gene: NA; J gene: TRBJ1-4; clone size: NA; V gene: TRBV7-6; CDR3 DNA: TGTGCCAGCAGCAACTATGACCCCGCAACTAATGAAAAACTGTTTTTT; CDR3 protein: CASSNYDPATNEKLFF
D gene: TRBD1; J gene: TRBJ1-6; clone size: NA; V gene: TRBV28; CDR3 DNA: TGTGCCAGCACCCGAGGACAGGGTACTTCACCCCTCCACTTT; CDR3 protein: CASTRGQGTSPLHF
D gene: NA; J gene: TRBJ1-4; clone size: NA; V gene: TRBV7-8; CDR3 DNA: TGTGCCAGCAGCTTAGAGGAGGGGCCCGCTAATGAAAAACTGTTTTTT; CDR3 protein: CASSLEEGPANEKLFF
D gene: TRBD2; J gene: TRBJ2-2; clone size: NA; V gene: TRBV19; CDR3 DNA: TGTGCCAGTAGTATAGCGGGACTAGCGGGAGTTACCGGGGAGCTGTTTTTT; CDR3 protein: CASSIAGLAGVTGELFF
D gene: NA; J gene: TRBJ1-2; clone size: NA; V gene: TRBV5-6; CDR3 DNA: TGTGCCAGCAGCTTGCTACAGGCCGCCCCTAACTATGGCTACACCTTC; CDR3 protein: CASSLLQAAPNYGYTF
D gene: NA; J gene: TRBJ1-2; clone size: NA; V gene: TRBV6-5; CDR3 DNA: TGTGCCAGCAGTCGTGACTATGGCTACACCTTC; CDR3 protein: CASSRDYGYTF
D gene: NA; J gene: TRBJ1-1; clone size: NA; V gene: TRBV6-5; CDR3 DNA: TGTGCCAGCAGTTACGATAGGGGCGAGGCTGAAGCTTTCTTT; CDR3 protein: CASSYDRGEAEAFF
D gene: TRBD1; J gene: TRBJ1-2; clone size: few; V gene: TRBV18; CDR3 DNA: TGTGCCAGCTCACCCGGGACAGGGGCAGGCTACACCTTC; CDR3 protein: CASSPGTGAGYTF
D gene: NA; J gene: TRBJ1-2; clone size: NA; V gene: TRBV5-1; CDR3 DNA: TGCGCCAGCGGGGACTTGTCCCACTATGGCTACACCTTC; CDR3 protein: CASGDLSHYGYTF
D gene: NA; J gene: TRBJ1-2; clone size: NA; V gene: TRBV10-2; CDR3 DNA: TGCGCCAGCAGTGAATCAGGCAGGGCGTCATATGGCTACACCTTC; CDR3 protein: CASSESGRASYGYTF
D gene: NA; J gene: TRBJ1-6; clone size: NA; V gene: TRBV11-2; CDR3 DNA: TGTGCCAGCAGCCCCCGTGGAGGGCGGGGGTTTAATTCACCCCTCCACTTT; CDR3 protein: CASSPRGGRGFNSPLHF
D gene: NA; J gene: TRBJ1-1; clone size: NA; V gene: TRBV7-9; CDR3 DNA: TGTGCCAGCAGCTTTGACGTAGCCAACACTGAAGCTTTCTTT; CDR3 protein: CASSFDVANTEAFF
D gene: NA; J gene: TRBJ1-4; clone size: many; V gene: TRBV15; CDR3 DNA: TGTGCCACCAGCAGAGATAAGGACACCAGTGAAAAACTGTTTTTT; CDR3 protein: CATSRDKDTSEKLFF
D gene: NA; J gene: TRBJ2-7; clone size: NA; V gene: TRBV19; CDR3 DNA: TGTGCCAGTAAAATGAATGGCCCCTCCTACGAGCAGTACTTC; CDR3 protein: CASKMNGPSYEQYF
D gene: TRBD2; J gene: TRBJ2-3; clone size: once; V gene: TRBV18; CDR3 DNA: TGTGCCAGCTCACTCTTGGGACTCAGTGGGACTAGCTTCGTTTTCACAGATACGCAGTATTTT; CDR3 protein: CASSLLGLSGTSFVFTDTQYF